A selection of T cell receptor beta chains follows, all from one sample in a study of blood T cell repertoires in COVID-19. Profiled with immunoSEQ multiplex PCR; TCRdb holds only in-frame clones, not every one. The sample contains fewer than 250,000 clones, roughly nine tenths of which appear only once. Sequencing was performed on peripheral blood. These TCRs come from a man aged 70-80 years with acute or convalescent COVID-19. Each CDR3 is given with its conserved first and last residue. D genes are given only for firm matches. Part of the rows lack a size; the others show once, few, many or a class for expanded clones.

D: TRBD2; J: TRBJ2-7; size: few; V: TRBV7-2; DNA: TGTGCCAGCAGCTTACGAACTAGCGGGAGCTACGAGCAGTACTTC; CDR3: CASSLRTSGSYEQYF
D: TRBD2; J: TRBJ2-1; size: once; V: TRBV6-4; DNA: TGTGCCAGCAGTCCCGCGGTAGCGGGAGCCAATGAGCAGTTCTTC; CDR3: CASSPAVAGANEQFF
D: -; J: TRBJ2-2; size: -; V: TRBV30; DNA: TGTGCCTGGAGGGGGCCCGGGGAGCTGTTTTTT; CDR3: CAWRGPGELFF
D: -; J: TRBJ2-1; size: -; V: TRBV4-3; DNA: TGCGCCAGCAGCCTTGAGCCCGCGGGGTCTCTTAACAATGAGCAGTTCTTC; CDR3: CASSLEPAGSLNNEQFF
D: -; J: TRBJ1-5; size: -; V: TRBV2; DNA: TGTGCCAGCAGTGCCGACAGTAGCAATCAGCCCCAGCATTTT; CDR3: CASSADSSNQPQHF
D: TRBD2; J: TRBJ2-5; size: -; V: TRBV14; DNA: TGTGCCAGCGGACTAGCGGGAGCGGAGACCCAGTACTTC; CDR3: CASGLAGAETQYF
D: -; J: TRBJ2-1; size: -; V: TRBV15; DNA: TGTGCCACCAGCAGAGGGGGAGTGTACAATGAGCAGTTCTTC; CDR3: CATSRGGVYNEQFF
D: TRBD1; J: TRBJ2-7; size: -; V: TRBV19; DNA: TGTGCCAGTAGGAGGACAGGGGGCCAGTACGAGCAGTACTTC; CDR3: CASRRTGGQYEQYF
D: TRBD1; J: TRBJ1-5; size: once; V: TRBV9; DNA: TGTGCCAGCAGCGTCCGGGACAGAGATTCAGCCCAGCATTTT; CDR3: CASSVRDRDSAQHF
D: TRBD1; J: TRBJ1-2; size: -; V: TRBV19; DNA: TGTGCCAGTGGCGGACAGGGGAGGGCTAACTATGGCTACACCTTC; CDR3: CASGGQGRANYGYTF
D: -; J: TRBJ2-4; size: -; V: TRBV28; DNA: TGTGCCAGCAGTTCCGGGACACTAGGGCGAAAAAACATTCAGTACTTC; CDR3: CASSSGTLGRKNIQYF
D: TRBD2; J: TRBJ2-1; size: once; V: TRBV10-3; DNA: TGTGCCATCAGTGAATGGGGGGGGTCCTACAATGAGCAGTTCTTC; CDR3: CAISEWGGSYNEQFF
D: -; J: TRBJ2-1; size: -; V: TRBV5-4; DNA: TGTGCCTGCCAGGGGCCTAAATACAATGAGCAGTTCTTC; CDR3: CACQGPKYNEQFF
D: TRBD2; J: TRBJ2-5; size: -; V: TRBV5-1; DNA: TGCGCCAGCAGCTTGGGGAACCCGGGAGGGGAGACCCAGTACTTC; CDR3: CASSLGNPGGETQYF
D: TRBD1; J: TRBJ2-5; size: once; V: TRBV19; DNA: TGTGCCAGTAGCCTCCAGGACAGGAAAGAGACCCAGTACTTC; CDR3: CASSLQDRKETQYF
D: -; J: TRBJ2-7; size: few; V: TRBV5-1; DNA: TGCGCCAGCAGCTTGACAGGCACCTTTTACGAGCAGTACTTC; CDR3: CASSLTGTFYEQYF
D: -; J: TRBJ1-3; size: -; V: TRBV5-4; DNA: TGTGCCAGCAGCTTGGGTCCTACAGGGAGCTCTGGAAACACCATATATTTT; CDR3: CASSLGPTGSSGNTIYF
D: TRBD1; J: TRBJ2-2; size: -; V: TRBV27; DNA: TGTGCCAGCAGTTCCGAAAACAGGGGAGACACCGGGGAGCTGTTTTTT; CDR3: CASSSENRGDTGELFF
D: -; J: TRBJ1-2; size: -; V: TRBV3-1/TRBV3-2; DNA: TGTGCCAGCAGGTCCGGGAGTGGGGAAGGCTACACCTTC; CDR3: CASRSGSGEGYTF
D: TRBD2; J: TRBJ2-5; size: -; V: TRBV28; DNA: TGTGCCACCGGTCTAGCGGGAGGGTTGAGCGAGACCCAGTACTTC; CDR3: CATGLAGGLSETQYF
D: TRBD2; J: TRBJ2-1; size: once; V: TRBV7-9; DNA: TGTGCCAGCAGCTTAGCGGGAGGGGCGAAAGTTTACAATGAGCAGTTCTTC; CDR3: CASSLAGGAKVYNEQFF
D: TRBD1; J: TRBJ2-7; size: -; V: TRBV6-6; DNA: TGTGCCAGCAGTTACCGGGACAGCGGCCGGAACGAGCAGTACTTC; CDR3: CASSYRDSGRNEQYF
D: -; J: TRBJ2-4; size: -; V: TRBV11-2; DNA: TGTGCCAGCAGCCACAAGTTCATAGGGGACATTCAGTACTTC; CDR3: CASSHKFIGDIQYF
D: TRBD1; J: TRBJ1-3; size: -; V: TRBV18; DNA: TGTGCCAGCTCACCACAGACAGGGTCTTTCGGAAACACCATATATTTT; CDR3: CASSPQTGSFGNTIYF
D: -; J: TRBJ1-2; size: -; V: TRBV5-6; DNA: TGTGCCAGCAGCTTCTACCAGGGCCAAGGCTACACCTTC; CDR3: CASSFYQGQGYTF
D: -; J: TRBJ1-5; size: once; V: TRBV4-1; DNA: TGCGCCAGCAGCTCCCGGGACACTCGCAATCAGCCCCAGCATTTT; CDR3: CASSSRDTRNQPQHF
D: -; J: TRBJ1-2; size: -; V: TRBV28; DNA: TGTGCCAGCAGTTCCGGGGTTAAGGGTCGTCCGAGCTACACCTTC; CDR3: CASSSGVKGRPSYTF
D: TRBD2; J: TRBJ2-1; size: -; V: TRBV19; DNA: TGTGCCAGTAGTATGGGACTAGCGGTCAATGAGCAGTTCTTC; CDR3: CASSMGLAVNEQFF
D: -; J: TRBJ1-1; size: -; V: TRBV6-5; DNA: TGTGCCAGCAGACCAAGGGGGGGTTTGACTGAAGCTTTCTTT; CDR3: CASRPRGGLTEAFF
D: -; J: TRBJ1-2; size: -; V: TRBV6-5; DNA: TGTGCCAGCACCACGGGAGAGGGGCCTTATGGCTACACCTTC; CDR3: CASTTGEGPYGYTF
D: TRBD1; J: TRBJ2-3; size: -; V: TRBV29-1; DNA: TGCAGCGTTGACCCCAAGACAGGGGGCGCAGATACGCAGTATTTT; CDR3: CSVDPKTGGADTQYF
D: TRBD1; J: TRBJ1-1; size: -; V: TRBV19; DNA: TGTGCCAGTAGTCCTTGGGACAGGGCGTCCACTGAAGCTTTCTTT; CDR3: CASSPWDRASTEAFF
D: TRBD2; J: TRBJ2-4; size: once; V: TRBV5-4; DNA: TGTGCCAGCAGCTTGGGGGGACTAGAAGCCAAAAACATTCAGTACTTC; CDR3: CASSLGGLEAKNIQYF
D: -; J: TRBJ2-5; size: -; V: TRBV5-1; DNA: TGCGCCAGCAGCTTGGAAGGGGGATTCCAAGAGACCCAGTACTTC; CDR3: CASSLEGGFQETQYF
D: TRBD1; J: TRBJ2-3; size: -; V: TRBV10-3; DNA: TGTGCCATCAGTGAACCTAAAGGACAGGGGGCTGATACGCAGTATTTT; CDR3: CAISEPKGQGADTQYF
D: -; J: TRBJ2-7; size: -; V: TRBV6-5; DNA: TGTGCCAGCAGTTACTCGTCAAGGGGCCCCTACGAGCAGTACTTC; CDR3: CASSYSSRGPYEQYF
D: -; J: TRBJ2-5; size: -; V: TRBV4-1; DNA: TGCGCCAGCAGCCAAGATGCCCGGCGGCAAGAGACCCAGTACTTC; CDR3: CASSQDARRQETQYF
D: TRBD2; J: TRBJ2-5; size: once; V: TRBV5-4; DNA: TGTGCCAGCAGATCGGGACTAGCGGGACAAGAGACCCAGTACTTC; CDR3: CASRSGLAGQETQYF
D: -; J: TRBJ1-3; size: -; V: TRBV28; DNA: TGTGCCAGCAGTTTATCACTCCAACCCGGACGGGGGGCGACTGGAAACACCATATATTTT; CDR3: CASSLSLQPGRGATGNTIYF
D: TRBD2; J: TRBJ2-1; size: once; V: TRBV5-1; DNA: TGCGCCAGCAGCTCCAGGACTAGTGACAATGAGCAGTTCTTC; CDR3: CASSSRTSDNEQFF
D: -; J: TRBJ2-3; size: -; V: TRBV9; DNA: TGTGCCAGCAGCACCCGGTCGGGGTCGGATACGCAGTATTTT; CDR3: CASSTRSGSDTQYF
D: -; J: TRBJ2-3; size: -; V: TRBV24-1; DNA: TGTGCCACCAGCGTTGGAGTTGGGTTTGGCACAGATACGCAGTATTTT; CDR3: CATSVGVGFGTDTQYF
D: -; J: TRBJ1-3; size: -; V: TRBV19; DNA: TGTGCCAGTAGTATGGCGGGGGCTGGAAACACCATATATTTT; CDR3: CASSMAGAGNTIYF
D: -; J: TRBJ2-1; size: -; V: TRBV11-2; DNA: TGTGCCAGCAGCTTTACCCGAGGTGTTATCGGTGAGCAGTTCTTC; CDR3: CASSFTRGVIGEQFF
D: TRBD1; J: TRBJ2-3; size: -; V: TRBV15; DNA: TGTGCCACCAGCAGGAACAGGGGTTTCACAGATACGCAGTATTTT; CDR3: CATSRNRGFTDTQYF
D: -; J: TRBJ1-5; size: -; V: TRBV19; DNA: TGTGCCAGTAGTTCGAGAGGTGCCCCTCAGCCCCAGCATTTT; CDR3: CASSSRGAPQPQHF
D: -; J: TRBJ1-1; size: -; V: TRBV9; DNA: TGTGCCAGCAGCACACAGGGGAACACTGAAGCTTTCTTT; CDR3: CASSTQGNTEAFF
D: -; J: TRBJ2-2; size: -; V: TRBV7-9; DNA: TGTGCCAGCAGCTTATCGGTAGGAGCGGACACCGGGGAGCTGTTTTTT; CDR3: CASSLSVGADTGELFF